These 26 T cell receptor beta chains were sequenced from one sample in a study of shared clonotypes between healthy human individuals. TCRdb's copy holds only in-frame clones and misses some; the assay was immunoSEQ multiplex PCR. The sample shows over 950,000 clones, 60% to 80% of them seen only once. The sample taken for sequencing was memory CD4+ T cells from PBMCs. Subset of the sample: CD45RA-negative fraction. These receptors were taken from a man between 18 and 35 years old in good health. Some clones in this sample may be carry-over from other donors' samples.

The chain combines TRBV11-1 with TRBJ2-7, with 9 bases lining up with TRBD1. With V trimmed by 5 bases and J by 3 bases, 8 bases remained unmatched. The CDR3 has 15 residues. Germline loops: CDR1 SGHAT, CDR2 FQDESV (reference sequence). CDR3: CASSRTGTGYYEQYF. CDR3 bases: TGTGCCAGCAGCCGCACCGGGACAGGGTACTACGAGCAGTACTTC. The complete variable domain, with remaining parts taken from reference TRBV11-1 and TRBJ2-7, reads EAEVAQSPRYKITEKSQAVAFWCDPISGHATLYWYRQILGQGPELLVQFQDESVVDDSQLPKDRFSAERLKGVDSTLKIQPAELGDSAMYLCASSRTGTGYYEQYFGPGTRLTVT.

CDR3 coding DNA: TGTGCCAGCAGCAGGGGAGGGACGAACACTGAAGCTTTCTTT. It translates to CASSRGGTNTEAFF. The rearrangement uses TRBV28 and TRBJ1-1; TRBD1 might be the D (6 bases). Germline CDR1 MDHEN, CDR2 SYDVKM. The CDR3 runs 14 residues. V was trimmed by 6 bases and J by 1 base, leaving 12 bases between them.

The chain's CDR3 is CASSLDGMNTEAFF. In nucleotides, the CDR3 is TGTGCCAGCAGCTTGGATGGGATGAACACTGAAGCTTTCTTT. The chain combines TRBV7-2 with TRBJ1-1; D is ambiguous. Germline CDR1 reads SGHTA; CDR2 reads FQGNSA. Trimming took 3 bases from V and 0 from J, leaving 8 bases between them. This CDR3 spans 14 amino acids.

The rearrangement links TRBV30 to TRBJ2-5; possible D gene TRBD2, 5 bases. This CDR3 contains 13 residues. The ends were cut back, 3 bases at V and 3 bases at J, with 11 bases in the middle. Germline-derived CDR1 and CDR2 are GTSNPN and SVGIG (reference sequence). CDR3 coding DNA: TGTGCCTGGAGCCCTGGGAGCGAAGAGACCCAGTACTTC. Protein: CAWSPGSEETQYF. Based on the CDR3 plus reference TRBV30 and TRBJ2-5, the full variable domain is SQTIHQWPATLVQPVGSPLSLECTVEGTSNPNLYWYRQAAGRGLQLLFYSVGIGQISSEVPQNLSASRPQDRQFILSSKKLLLSDSGFYLCAWSPGSEETQYFGPGTRLLVL.

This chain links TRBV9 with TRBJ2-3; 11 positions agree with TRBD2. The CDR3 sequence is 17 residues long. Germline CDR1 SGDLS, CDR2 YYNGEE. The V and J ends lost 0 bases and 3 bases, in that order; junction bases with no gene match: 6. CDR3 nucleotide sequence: TGTGCCAGCAGCGTAGGCACTAGCGGGAGCAGAACAGATACGCAGTATTTT. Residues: CASSVGTSGSRTDTQYF.

DNA for the CDR3: TGCGCCAGCAGCTTGTCAACAGGGGGGAAATGGGAGACCCAGTACTTC. Translated: CASSLSTGGKWETQYF. The rearrangement links TRBV5-1 to TRBJ2-5; 8 bases line up with TRBD1. The germline CDR1 and CDR2 sequences are SGHRS and YFSETQ. This CDR3 contains 16 residues. V trimming: 1 base; J trimming: 5 bases; junction bases outside the gene matches: 10.

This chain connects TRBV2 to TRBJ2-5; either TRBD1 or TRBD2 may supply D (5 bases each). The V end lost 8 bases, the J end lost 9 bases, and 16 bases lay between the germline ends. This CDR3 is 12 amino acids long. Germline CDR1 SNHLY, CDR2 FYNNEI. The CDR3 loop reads CASAPGPHPQYF. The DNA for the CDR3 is TGTGCCAGCGCACCGGGACCACATCCCCAGTACTTC.

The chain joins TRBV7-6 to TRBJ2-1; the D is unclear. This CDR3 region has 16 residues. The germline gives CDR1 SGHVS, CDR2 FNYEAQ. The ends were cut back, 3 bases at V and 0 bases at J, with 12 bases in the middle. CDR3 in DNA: TGTGCCAGCAGCTTTGGACCCTCCAGCTCCTACAATGAGCAGTTCTTC. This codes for CASSFGPSSSYNEQFF.

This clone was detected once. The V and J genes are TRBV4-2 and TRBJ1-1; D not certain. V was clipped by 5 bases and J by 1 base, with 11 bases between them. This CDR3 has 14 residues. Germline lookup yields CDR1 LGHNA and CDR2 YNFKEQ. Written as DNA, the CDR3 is TGTGCCAGCAGCTCCTATAACAGGAACACTGAAGCTTTCTTT. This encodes CASSSYNRNTEAFF.

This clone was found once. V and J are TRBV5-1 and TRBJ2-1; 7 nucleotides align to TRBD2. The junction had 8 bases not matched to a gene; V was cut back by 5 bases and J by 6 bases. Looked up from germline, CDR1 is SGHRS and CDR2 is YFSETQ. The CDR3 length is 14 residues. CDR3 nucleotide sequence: TGCGCCAGCAGAGGGCTAGCGGTGCTCAATGAGCAGTTCTTC. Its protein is CASRGLAVLNEQFF. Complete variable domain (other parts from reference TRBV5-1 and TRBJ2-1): KAGVTQTPRYLIKTRGQQVTLSCSPISGHRSVSWYQQTPGQGLQFLFEYFSETQRNKGNFPGRFSGRQFSNSRSEMNVSTLELGDSALYLCASRGLAVLNEQFFGPGTRLTVL.

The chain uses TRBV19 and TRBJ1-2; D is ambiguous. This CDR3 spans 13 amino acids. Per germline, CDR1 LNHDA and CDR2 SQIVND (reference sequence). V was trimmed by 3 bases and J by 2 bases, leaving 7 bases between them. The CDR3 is CASSINQNYGYTF. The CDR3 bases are TGTGCCAGTAGTATCAACCAGAACTATGGCTACACCTTC.

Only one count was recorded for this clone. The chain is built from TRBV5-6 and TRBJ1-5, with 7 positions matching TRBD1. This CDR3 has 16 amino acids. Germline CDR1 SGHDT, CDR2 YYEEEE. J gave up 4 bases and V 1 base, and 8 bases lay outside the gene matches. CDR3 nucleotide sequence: TGTGCCAGCAGCTTGCTCGGGGACAGAGCGAATCAGCCCCAGCATTTT. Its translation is CASSLLGDRANQPQHF.

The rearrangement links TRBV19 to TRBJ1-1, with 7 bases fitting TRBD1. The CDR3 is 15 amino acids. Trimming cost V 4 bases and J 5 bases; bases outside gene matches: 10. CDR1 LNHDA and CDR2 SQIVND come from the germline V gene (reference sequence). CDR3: CASSRGTVLRTEAFF. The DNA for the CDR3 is TGTGCCAGTAGTAGGGGGACAGTTCTTAGGACTGAAGCTTTCTTT.

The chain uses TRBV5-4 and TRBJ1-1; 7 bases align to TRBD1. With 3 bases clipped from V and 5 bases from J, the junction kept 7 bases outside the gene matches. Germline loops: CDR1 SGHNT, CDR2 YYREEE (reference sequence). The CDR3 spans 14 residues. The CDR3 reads CASSSILQGTEAFF. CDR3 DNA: TGTGCCAGCAGCTCAATCCTACAGGGGACTGAAGCTTTCTTT.

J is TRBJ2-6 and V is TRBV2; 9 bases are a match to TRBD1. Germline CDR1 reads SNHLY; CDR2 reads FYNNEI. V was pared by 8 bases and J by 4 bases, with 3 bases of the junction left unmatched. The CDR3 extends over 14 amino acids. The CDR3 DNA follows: TGTGCCAGCGGGGACAGGGCCGGGGCCAACGTCCTGACTTTC. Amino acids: CASGDRAGANVLTF.

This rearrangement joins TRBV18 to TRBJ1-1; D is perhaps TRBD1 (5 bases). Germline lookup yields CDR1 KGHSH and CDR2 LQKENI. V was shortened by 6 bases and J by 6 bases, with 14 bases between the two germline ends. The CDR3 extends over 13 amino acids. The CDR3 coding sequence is TGTGCCAGCTCCGGGCAGGGAAACCCTGAAGCTTTCTTT. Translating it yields CASSGQGNPEAFF.

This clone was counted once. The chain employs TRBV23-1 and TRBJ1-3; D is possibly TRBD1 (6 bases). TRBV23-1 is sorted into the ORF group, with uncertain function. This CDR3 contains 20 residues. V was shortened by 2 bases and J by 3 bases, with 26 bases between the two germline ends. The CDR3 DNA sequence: TGCGCCAGCAGTCAACTGTCCGGGACAAAAAGGGTGGCCTTTGGAAACACCATATATTTT. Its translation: CASSQLSGTKRVAFGNTIYF.

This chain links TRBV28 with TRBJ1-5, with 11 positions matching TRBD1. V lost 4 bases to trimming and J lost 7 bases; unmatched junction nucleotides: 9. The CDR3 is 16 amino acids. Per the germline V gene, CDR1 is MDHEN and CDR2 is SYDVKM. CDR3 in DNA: TGTGCCAGCAGTTACTGGGGGACAGGGGGAAGACAGCCCCAGCATTTT. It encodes CASSYWGTGGRQPQHF.

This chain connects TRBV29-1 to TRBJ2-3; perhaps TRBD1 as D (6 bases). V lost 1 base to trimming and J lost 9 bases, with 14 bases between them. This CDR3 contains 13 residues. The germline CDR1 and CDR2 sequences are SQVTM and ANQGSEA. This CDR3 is CSVEGTGQGTQYF. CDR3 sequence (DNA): TGCAGCGTTGAAGGTACAGGGCAGGGGACGCAGTATTTT.

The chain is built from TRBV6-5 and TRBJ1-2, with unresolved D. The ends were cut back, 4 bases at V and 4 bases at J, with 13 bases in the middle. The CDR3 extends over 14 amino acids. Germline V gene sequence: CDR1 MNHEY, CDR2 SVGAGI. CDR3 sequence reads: CASSSGGPFYGYTF. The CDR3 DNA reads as TGTGCCAGCAGTTCGGGAGGGCCGTTCTATGGCTACACCTTC.

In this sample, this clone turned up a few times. CDR3 protein: CASSRTGTYEQYF. The CDR3 bases are TGTGCCAGCTCACGGACAGGCACCTACGAGCAGTACTTC. V is TRBV18 and J is TRBJ2-7, with 7 nucleotides matching TRBD1. V gave up 4 bases and J gave up 2 bases; unmatched junction bases: 2. This CDR3 has 13 residues. Germline V gene sequence: CDR1 KGHSH, CDR2 LQKENI. Variable domain in full (rest from reference TRBV18 and TRBJ2-7): NAGVMQNPRHLVRRRGQEARLRCSPMKGHSHVYWYRQLPEEGLKFMVYLQKENIIDESGMPKERFSAEFPKEGPSILRIQQVVRGDSAAYFCASSRTGTYEQYFGPGTRLTVT.

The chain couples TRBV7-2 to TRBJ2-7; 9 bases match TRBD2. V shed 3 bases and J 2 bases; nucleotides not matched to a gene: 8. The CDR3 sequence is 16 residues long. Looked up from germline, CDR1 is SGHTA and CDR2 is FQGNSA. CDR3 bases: TGTGCCAGCAGCTTCGTTCGGGCTAGCGGGACCTACGAGCAGTACTTC. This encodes CASSFVRASGTYEQYF.

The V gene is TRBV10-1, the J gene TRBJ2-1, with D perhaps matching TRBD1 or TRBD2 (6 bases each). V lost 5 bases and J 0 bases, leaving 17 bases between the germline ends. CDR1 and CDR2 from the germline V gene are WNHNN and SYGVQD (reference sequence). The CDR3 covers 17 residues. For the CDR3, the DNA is TGCGCCAGCAGTCCAAACGCGTGGGGGGCCTCCTACAATGAGCAGTTCTTC. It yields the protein CASSPNAWGASYNEQFF.

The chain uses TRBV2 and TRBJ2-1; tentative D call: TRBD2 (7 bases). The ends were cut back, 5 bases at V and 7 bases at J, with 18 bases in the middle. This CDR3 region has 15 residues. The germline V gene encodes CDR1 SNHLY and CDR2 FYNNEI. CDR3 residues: CASSQTGSGGNEQFF. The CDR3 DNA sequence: TGTGCCAGCAGTCAGACAGGTTCCGGGGGGAATGAGCAGTTCTTC.

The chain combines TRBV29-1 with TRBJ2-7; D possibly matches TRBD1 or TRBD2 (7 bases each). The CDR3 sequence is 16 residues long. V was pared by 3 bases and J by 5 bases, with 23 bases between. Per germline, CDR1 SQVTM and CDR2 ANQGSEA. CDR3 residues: CSVDRGRGGGPHEQYF. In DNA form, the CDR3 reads TGCAGCGTTGATAGGGGCAGGGGGGGCGGTCCCCACGAGCAGTACTTC.

The chain's CDR3 is CASSLATGTDPWVSYEQYF. The CDR3 nucleotides read TGCGCCAGCAGCTTGGCAACCGGGACAGACCCTTGGGTCTCCTACGAGCAGTACTTC. This rearrangement joins TRBV5-1 to TRBJ2-7; TRBD1 matches at 7 bases. This CDR3 contains 19 residues. Germline loops: CDR1 SGHRS, CDR2 YFSETQ. V was clipped by 0 bases and J by 0 bases; unmatched bases: 15.